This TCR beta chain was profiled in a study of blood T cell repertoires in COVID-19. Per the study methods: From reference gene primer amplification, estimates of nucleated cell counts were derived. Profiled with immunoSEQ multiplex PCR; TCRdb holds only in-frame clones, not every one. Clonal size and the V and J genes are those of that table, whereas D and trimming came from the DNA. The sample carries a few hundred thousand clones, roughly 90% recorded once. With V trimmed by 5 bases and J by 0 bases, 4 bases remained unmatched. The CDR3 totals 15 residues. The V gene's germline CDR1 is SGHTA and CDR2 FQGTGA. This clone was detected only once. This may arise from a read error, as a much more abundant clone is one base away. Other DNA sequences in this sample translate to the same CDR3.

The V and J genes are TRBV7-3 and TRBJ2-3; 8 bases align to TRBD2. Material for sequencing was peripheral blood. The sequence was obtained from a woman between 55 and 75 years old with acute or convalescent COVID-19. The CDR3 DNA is TGTGCCAGCAGCCAGGCGGGGGGAAGCACAGATACGCAGTATTTT. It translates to CASSQAGGSTDTQYF.